This TCR beta chain originates from a study of graft-versus-host responses after intestinal transplantation. The CDR3 length is 15 residues. Trimming at V came to 5 bases and at J to 4 bases, leaving 10 bases not matched to a gene. The V gene's germline CDR1 is SQVTM and CDR2 ANQGSEA. Of note for this clone: Its antigen is not identified.

Libraries were prepared by immunoSEQ multiplex PCR; TCRdb keeps only in-frame clonotypes and omits some of them. Here the sample spans about 98,000 clones, around 83% being singletons. This chain uses TRBV29-1 with TRBJ1-4; 7 bases match TRBD1. Here the sequenced sample was unstimulated CD8+ T cells sorted from spleen or lymph node cells, taken before intestinal transplant. The sequence was obtained from a human donor who received an intestinal transplant. The CDR3 nucleotides are TGCAGCGTTCTCCCTGGGAGGGGGCTTAATGAAAAACTGTTTTTT. Its translation is CSVLPGRGLNEKLFF. Complete variable domain (other parts from reference TRBV29-1 and TRBJ1-4): SAVISQKPSRDICQRGTSLTIQCQVDSQVTMMFWYRQQPGQSLTLIATANQGSEATYESGFVIDKFPISRPNLTFSTLTVSNMSPEDSSIYLCSVLPGRGLNEKLFFGSGTQLSVL.